The 28 T cell receptor beta chains in this list originate from one sample, sequenced in a study of blood T cell repertoires in COVID-19. Repertoires were generated with immunoSEQ multiplex PCR, while TCRdb's copy carries only in-frame clones and drops some. This repertoire shows roughly 200,000 clones, roughly four fifths found once; its top ten account for 13%. Material: peripheral blood. The receptors were sampled from a man in his fifties or sixties who had recovered from COVID-19.

J is TRBJ2-3 and V is TRBV3-1 (or the pseudogene TRBV3-2); TRBD1 agrees at 7 bases. The CDR3 runs to 14 residues. Losses at the gene ends were 2 bases for V and 4 bases for J; bases not matched to a gene: 3. The V gene's germline CDR1 is LGHDT and CDR2 YNNKEL (reference sequence). The CDR3 DNA reads as TGTGCCAGCAGCCAACAGGGGGAATCAGATACGCAGTATTTT. Protein product: CASSQQGESDTQYF.

The chain recombines TRBV5-4 with TRBJ2-7; 8 nucleotides agree with TRBD2. The V gene end was trimmed by 4 bases and the J gene end by 2 bases; junction bases not matched to a gene: 11. This CDR3 is 16 amino acids long. The germline V gene has CDR1 SGHNT and CDR2 YYREEE (reference sequence). Written as DNA, the CDR3 is TGTGCCAGCAGCAGTGGGTTCGGGAGGGCCACCTACGAGCAGTACTTC. The encoded protein is CASSSGFGRATYEQYF.

This clone turned up a few times. The chain carries TRBV28 and TRBJ1-1, with TRBD1 matching 9 bases. Germline V gives CDR1 MDHEN, CDR2 SYDVKM. Losses at the gene ends were 5 bases for V and 5 bases for J; bases not matched to a gene: 18. This CDR3 is 18 amino acids long. This CDR3 is CASSPQTGTGWGGTEAFF. As DNA, the CDR3 is TGTGCCAGCAGTCCTCAAACCGGGACAGGGTGGGGAGGGACTGAAGCTTTCTTT.

This clone turned up a few times. DNA for the CDR3: TGTGCCAGCAGCTTAGACGGGGGGCGGAGGAACACTGAAGCTTTCTTT. Translation: CASSLDGGRRNTEAFF. The chain carries TRBV7-8 and TRBJ1-1, with TRBD1 as a possible D gene (6 bases). Per the germline V gene, CDR1 is SGHVS and CDR2 is FQNEAQ. With 1 base removed from V and 1 base from J, the gap between germline ends came to 13 bases. The CDR3 has 16 amino acids.

This clone was found once. The chain has TRBV28 and TRBJ2-1, with D perhaps TRBD2 (6 bases). CDR3 length: 14 residues. V lost 5 bases to trimming and J lost 6 bases, with 14 bases between them. The germline V gene has CDR1 MDHEN and CDR2 SYDVKM. The CDR3 is CASSAPGVGNEQFF. CDR3 sequence (DNA): TGTGCCAGCAGTGCACCGGGAGTGGGCAATGAGCAGTTCTTC. Full variable domain (rest looked up from reference TRBV28 and TRBJ2-1): DVKVTQSSRYLVKRTGEKVFLECVQDMDHENMFWYRQDPGLGLRLIYFSYDVKMKEKGDIPEGYSVSREKKERFSLILESASTNQTSMYLCASSAPGVGNEQFFGPGTRLTVL.

The CDR3 protein is CTSSHASEHRGAVF. The CDR3 region has the DNA TGCACCAGCAGCCATGCGAGCGAACACCGGGGAGCTGTTTTT. The J gene is TRBJ2-2, the V gene TRBV1; the table's D gene call, TRBD2, was not cross checked with the DNA. TRBV1 is a listed pseudogene. This CDR3 region has 14 residues.

This chain connects TRBV5-1 to TRBJ2-3; D might be TRBD1 (6 bases). The germline CDR1 and CDR2 sequences are SGHRS and YFSETQ. The CDR3 loop spans 13 amino acids. Trimming stripped 7 bases from V and 2 bases from J, with 11 bases between. The CDR3 sequence: CASRTASTDTQYF. The CDR3 DNA is TGCGCCAGCCGGACAGCTTCCACAGATACGCAGTATTTT.

The rearrangement links TRBV6-1 to TRBJ1-1, with D tentatively TRBD1 (6 bases). Deletions cut 2 bases from V and 11 bases from J, with 15 bases between. Germline loops: CDR1 MNHNS, CDR2 SASEGT. This CDR3 has 13 amino acids. CDR3 region: CASSEIGGRRAFF. DNA for the CDR3: TGTGCCAGCAGTGAAATCGGGGGGCGCAGGGCTTTCTTT.

The chain recombines TRBV3-1 (or the pseudogene TRBV3-2) with TRBJ2-5; tentatively, D is TRBD2 (7 bases). CDR3 length: 16 residues. Germline CDR1 reads LGHDT; CDR2 reads YNNKEL (reference sequence). Deletions cut 5 bases from V and 8 bases from J, with 24 bases between. The CDR3 DNA reads TGTGCCAGCAGCGACCTCATCGGGGGGCCGCTCCGAACCCAGTACTTC. Its protein product is CASSDLIGGPLRTQYF.

The chain is built from TRBV28 and TRBJ2-7, with 8 bases matching TRBD2. Trimming at V came to 5 bases and at J to 3 bases, leaving 9 bases not matched to a gene. CDR3 length: 15 amino acids. Germline assignment: CDR1 MDHEN and CDR2 SYDVKM. The CDR3 is CASSPYLAGIYEQYF. DNA for the CDR3: TGTGCCAGCAGTCCCTACTTAGCGGGAATCTACGAGCAGTACTTC.

The CDR3 sequence: CASSPSTGTGSFGGQPQHF. For the CDR3, the DNA is TGTGCCAGCAGCCCGAGCACCGGGACAGGAAGCTTCGGGGGTCAGCCCCAGCATTTT. The chain is built from TRBV7-8 and TRBJ1-5; TRBD1 matches 8 bases. The CDR3 has 19 residues. Germline loops: CDR1 SGHVS, CDR2 FQNEAQ. The trim removed 5 bases at V and 6 bases at J, leaving 21 bases unmatched.

The sample holds a few counts of this clone. The chain links TRBV14 to TRBJ2-1, with a weak D call TRBD2 (5 bases). The CDR3 contains 16 residues. The V gene lost 1 base and the J gene lost 7 bases, with 17 bases spanning the gap. Germline CDR1 reads SGHDN; CDR2 reads FVKESK. CDR3 coding DNA: TGTGCCAGCAGCCAAGCCGTAGCGTTTCCCAGGAATGAGCAGTTCTTC. As protein: CASSQAVAFPRNEQFF.

The J gene is TRBJ1-4, the V gene TRBV6-1; tentative D call: TRBD1 (6 bases). Germline CDR1 reads MNHNS; CDR2 reads SASEGT. The CDR3 loop spans 15 amino acids. The ends were cut back, 1 base at V and 5 bases at J, with 11 bases in the middle. CDR3 in DNA: TGTGCCAGCAGTGAAGGGAACAGGGCAAATGAAAAACTGTTTTTT. This sequence encodes CASSEGNRANEKLFF.

This clone came up a few times. The chain employs TRBV5-6 and TRBJ1-1; the match to TRBD1 covers 7 bases. The germline CDR1 and CDR2 sequences are SGHDT and YYEEEE. The trim removed 1 base at V and 0 bases at J, leaving 6 bases unmatched. CDR3 length equals 16 residues. The CDR3: CASSLLGTDLNTEAFF. DNA of the CDR3: TGTGCCAGCAGCTTGTTGGGGACAGACCTGAACACTGAAGCTTTCTTT.

The chain couples TRBV2 to TRBJ2-1; 11 bases match TRBD1. The CDR3 spans 16 residues. Germline V gene data show CDR1 as SNHLY and CDR2 as FYNNEI. V shed 5 bases and J 6 bases; nucleotides not matched to a gene: 9. CDR3 amino acids: CASSKNGQGAGNEQFF. DNA of the CDR3: TGTGCCAGCAGTAAAAACGGACAGGGGGCAGGCAATGAGCAGTTCTTC.

The rearrangement joins TRBV6-1 to TRBJ1-1; D is undetermined. The CDR3 has 17 residues. Germline-derived CDR1 and CDR2 are MNHNS and SASEGT. V was trimmed by 0 bases and J by 0 bases, leaving 14 bases between them. The CDR3 DNA is TGTGCCAGCAGTGAAGCGCTTCTGGGCAGATTGAACACTGAAGCTTTCTTT. It specifies CASSEALLGRLNTEAFF.

This chain joins TRBV19 and TRBJ1-4; 7 positions match TRBD1. Germline loops: CDR1 LNHDA, CDR2 SQIVND (reference sequence). The CDR3 contains 18 residues. Unmatched junction bases numbered 19, after V lost 5 bases and J lost 7 bases. The CDR3 DNA is TGTGCCAGTAGTCACCGACAGGGAGCCAGGCCCTTCGGTGAAAAACTGTTTTTT. Its protein is CASSHRQGARPFGEKLFF.

DNA for the CDR3: TGCGCCAGCAGCCAAGATTTTAGCGGGAGATGGAACACCGGGGAGCTGTTTTTT. This sequence encodes CASSQDFSGRWNTGELFF. The chain combines TRBV4-1 with TRBJ2-2; 9 bases line up with TRBD2. This CDR3 is 18 amino acids long. V shed 0 bases, J shed 1 base, and the junction held 6 bases outside the gene matches. CDR1 MGHRA and CDR2 YSYEKL come from the germline V gene.

The chain links TRBV7-3 to TRBJ1-1; D is ambiguous. Germline CDR1 reads SGHTA; CDR2 reads FQGTGA. The CDR3 sequence is 13 residues long. Trimming removed 3 bases at V and 3 bases at J, with 8 bases between. The CDR3 coding sequence is TGTGCCAGCAGCTTGGGGAGTGACACTGAAGCTTTCTTT. This gives the protein CASSLGSDTEAFF.

V and J are TRBV29-1 and TRBJ2-1, with 11 bases lining up with TRBD2. Germline V CDR1 and CDR2: SQVTM, ANQGSEA. Trimming took 6 bases from V and 0 from J; bases not matched to a gene: 4. This CDR3 has 15 residues. DNA for the CDR3: TGCAGCGTCAGACTAGCGGGACGCTCCTACAATGAGCAGTTCTTC. Encoded protein: CSVRLAGRSYNEQFF.

The chain links TRBV5-6 to TRBJ2-7; 14 bases align to TRBD2. V was clipped by 4 bases and J by 9 bases; unmatched bases: 12. The CDR3 consists of 16 residues. Germline V gene data show CDR1 as SGHDT and CDR2 as YYEEEE. The CDR3 coding sequence is TGTGCCAGCAGCATATACGGACTAGCGGGAGGTTCTGGGCAGTACTTC. Translation gives CASSIYGLAGGSGQYF.

The chain links TRBV27 to TRBJ2-1, with D possibly matching TRBD1 (6 bases). CDR3 size: 13 residues. V was pared by 4 bases and J by 12 bases, with 16 bases between. Per the germline V gene, CDR1 is MNHEY and CDR2 is SMNVEV (reference sequence). DNA for the CDR3: TGTGCCAGCAGTTCACAAGGACAGAAGGCGCAGTTCTTC. Its translation is CASSSQGQKAQFF.

The chain is built from TRBV7-6 and TRBJ1-2, with 7 bases that match TRBD1. CDR1 is SGHVS and CDR2 is FNYEAQ in the germline V gene. J lost 8 bases, V lost 1 base, and 10 bases had no gene match. This CDR3 has 15 residues. The CDR3 DNA follows: TGTGCCAGCAGCTTAGAGTCCTTGAGAGGGGGCGGCTACACCTTC. Translated, it gives CASSLESLRGGGYTF. Based on the CDR3 plus reference TRBV7-6 and TRBJ1-2, the full variable domain is GAGVSQSPRYKVTKRGQDVALRCDPISGHVSLYWYRQALGQGPEFLTYFNYEAQQDKSGLPNDRFSAERPEGSISTLTIQRTEQRDSAMYRCASSLESLRGGGYTFGSGTRLTVV.

The chain uses TRBV2 and TRBJ2-3; 7 nucleotides align to TRBD2. In germline, CDR1 is SNHLY, CDR2 FYNNEI. V lost 3 bases, J lost 5 bases, and 14 bases stayed unmatched. There are 17 residues in the CDR3. This CDR3 reads CASSEVARTRFQDTQYF. CDR3 nucleotides: TGTGCCAGCAGTGAGGTTGCTAGGACTAGGTTTCAAGATACGCAGTATTTT.

The chain carries TRBV27 and TRBJ2-5; TRBD1 matches at 7 bases. The V gene end was trimmed by 5 bases and the J gene end by 4 bases; junction bases not matched to a gene: 10. Germline CDR1 MNHEY, CDR2 SMNVEV (reference sequence). CDR3 length: 15 amino acids. The DNA of the CDR3 is TGTGCCAGCAGTCAATCCGGGACAGCCCCAGAGACCCAGTACTTC. This sequence encodes CASSQSGTAPETQYF.

This clone was seen once. The chain is built from TRBV5-1 and TRBJ1-1; D is possibly TRBD1 (5 bases). Germline CDR1 and CDR2: SGHRS and YFSETQ. The V and J ends lost 4 bases and 1 base respectively, with 11 bases between them. This CDR3 is 14 amino acids long. The CDR3 sequence: CASSLQTANTEAFF. The CDR3 coding sequence is TGCGCCAGCAGCCTACAGACAGCGAACACTGAAGCTTTCTTT.

The gene calls are TRBV2 and TRBJ1-5; no reliable D call. Germline CDR1 reads SNHLY; CDR2 reads FYNNEI. The CDR3 is 14 amino acids. V shed 2 bases and J shed 7 bases, with 12 bases lying between them. The CDR3, as DNA: TGTGCCAGCAGTGAACTTCGGGAGGTGCAGCCCCAGCATTTT. Its translation is CASSELREVQPQHF. The full variable domain, its missing parts supplied by reference TRBV2 and TRBJ1-5, is EPEVTQTPSHQVTQMGQEVILRCVPISNHLYFYWYRQILGQKVEFLVSFYNNEISEKSEIFDDQFSVERPDGSNFTLKIRSTKLEDSAMYFCASSELREVQPQHFGDGTRLSIL.

This chain joins TRBV5-1 and TRBJ2-2; D might be TRBD1 (5 bases). Trimming took off 0 bases at V and 7 bases at J, with 10 bases between the two ends. The CDR3 sequence is 14 residues long. The germline gives CDR1 SGHRS, CDR2 YFSETQ. CDR3 nucleotides: TGCGCCAGCAGCTTGGCCAGGGCTGGCGGGGAGCTGTTTTTT. This sequence encodes CASSLARAGGELFF.